This T cell receptor delta chain stems from a study of gamma-delta T cells after stem cell transplantation. TCRdb redid the clone calls on the RT-PCR reads with CATT. The sample includes over 9,000 delta-chain clones, 1% to 1.5% of them seen just once. In germline, CDR1 is GEAIGNYY, CDR2 EKD. This CDR3 region has 23 residues. In its sample, this clone was seen a few times. A read error is likely here: a far larger clone is one base away. Other DNA sequences from this sample encode an identical CDR3 as well. Sequenced input: gamma-delta T cells. This TCR derives from a human donor. It is not recorded whose cells these are; they may come from a transplant donor. V usage is TRDV2 and J usage is TRDJ1, with TRDD3 identical over 12 bases. This CDR3 reads CACDSMLGDTREGYHQGTDKLIF. The CDR3 DNA follows: TGTGCCTGTGACTCAATGCTGGGGGATACGCGGGAAGGTTACCATCAAGGCACCGATAAACTCATCTTC.